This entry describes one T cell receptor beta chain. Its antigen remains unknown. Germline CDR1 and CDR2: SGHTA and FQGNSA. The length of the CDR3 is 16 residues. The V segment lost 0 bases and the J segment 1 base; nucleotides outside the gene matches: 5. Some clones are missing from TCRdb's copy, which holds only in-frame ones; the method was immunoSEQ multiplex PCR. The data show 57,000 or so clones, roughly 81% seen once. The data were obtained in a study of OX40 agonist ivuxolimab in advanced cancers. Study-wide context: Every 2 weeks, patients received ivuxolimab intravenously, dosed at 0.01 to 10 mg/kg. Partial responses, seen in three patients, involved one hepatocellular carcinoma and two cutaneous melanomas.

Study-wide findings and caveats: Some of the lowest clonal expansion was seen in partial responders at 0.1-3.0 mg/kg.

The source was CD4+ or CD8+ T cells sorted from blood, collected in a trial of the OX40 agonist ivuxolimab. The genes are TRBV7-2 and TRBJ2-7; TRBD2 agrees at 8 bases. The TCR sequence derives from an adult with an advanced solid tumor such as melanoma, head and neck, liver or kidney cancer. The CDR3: CASSLARTSFSYEQYF. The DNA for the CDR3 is TGTGCCAGCAGCTTAGCAAGGACTAGCTTTTCCTACGAGCAGTACTTC.